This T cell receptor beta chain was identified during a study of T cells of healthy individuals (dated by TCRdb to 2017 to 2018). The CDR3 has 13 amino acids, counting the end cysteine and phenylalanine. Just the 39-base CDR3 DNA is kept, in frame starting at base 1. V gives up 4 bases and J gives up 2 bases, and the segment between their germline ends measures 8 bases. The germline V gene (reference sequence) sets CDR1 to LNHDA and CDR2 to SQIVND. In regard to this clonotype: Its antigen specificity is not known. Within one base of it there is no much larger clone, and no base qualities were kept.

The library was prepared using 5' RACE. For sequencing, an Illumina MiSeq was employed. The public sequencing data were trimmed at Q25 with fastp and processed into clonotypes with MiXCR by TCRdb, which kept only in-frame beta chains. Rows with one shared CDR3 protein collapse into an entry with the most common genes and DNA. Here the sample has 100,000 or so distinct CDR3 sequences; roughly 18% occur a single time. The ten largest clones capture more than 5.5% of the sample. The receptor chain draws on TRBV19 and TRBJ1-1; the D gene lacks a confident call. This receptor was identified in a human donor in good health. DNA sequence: TGTGCCAGTAGTAGTAAACTAAACACTGAAGCTTTCTTT. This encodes CASSSKLNTEAFF.